The clone carrying this TCR beta chain was recorded a few times. Its target is not known. cDNA libraries of TCR beta carried unique molecular identifiers. The T cell input of about 0.9 to 10 million gave roughly 460,000 cDNA molecules. Each CDR3 protein gets one entry after TCRdb re-called the PCR reads with MiXCR. Of about 400,000 distinct CDR3 sequences listed, 30% to 45% are singletons. The data belong to a study of post-analysis software for immune sequencing data. Study details: Disease courses included relapsing-remitting, secondary progressive and progressive-relapsing multiple sclerosis. Overall study findings and caveats: Patients showed TRBV5-6, TRBV5-1 and TRBV20-1 among five TRBV segments more frequent than in controls. Those samples that were prepared in the same batch co-clustered strongly by F measure. Significantly lower normalized Chao1 diversity was seen in multiple sclerosis patients than in controls.

The CDR3 extends over 11 amino acids. Germline CDR1 is KGHDR and CDR2 is SFDVKD. Trimming took 5 bases from V and 3 from J, leaving 1 base between them. What was sequenced was blood. The source is a girl aged 10-17 years with multiple sclerosis. The V gene is TRBV24-1, the J gene TRBJ2-1; D call uncertain. CDR3 sequence: CATSVYNEQFF. The DNA of the CDR3 is TGTGCCACCAGTGTCTACAATGAGCAGTTCTTC.